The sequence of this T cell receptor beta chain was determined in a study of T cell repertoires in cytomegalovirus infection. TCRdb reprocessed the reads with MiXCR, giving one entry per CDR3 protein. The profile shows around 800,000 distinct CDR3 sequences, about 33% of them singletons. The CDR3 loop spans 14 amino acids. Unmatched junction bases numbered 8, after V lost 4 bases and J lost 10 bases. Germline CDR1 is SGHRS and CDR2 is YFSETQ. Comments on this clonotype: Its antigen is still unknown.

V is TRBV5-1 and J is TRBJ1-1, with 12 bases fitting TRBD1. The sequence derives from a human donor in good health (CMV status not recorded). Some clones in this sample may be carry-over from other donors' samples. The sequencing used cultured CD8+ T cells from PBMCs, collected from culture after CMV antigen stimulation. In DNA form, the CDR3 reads TGCGCCAGCAGCCGGGGACAGGGGGCCCTCTCAGCTTTCTTT. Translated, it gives CASSRGQGALSAFF.